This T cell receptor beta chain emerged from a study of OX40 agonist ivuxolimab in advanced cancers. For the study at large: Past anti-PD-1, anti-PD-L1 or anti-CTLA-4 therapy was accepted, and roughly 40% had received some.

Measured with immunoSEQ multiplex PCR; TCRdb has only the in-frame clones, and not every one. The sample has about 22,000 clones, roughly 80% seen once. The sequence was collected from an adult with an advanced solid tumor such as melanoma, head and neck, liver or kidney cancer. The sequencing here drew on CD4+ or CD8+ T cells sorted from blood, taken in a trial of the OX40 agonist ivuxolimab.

The chain's CDR3 is CASSGLTGGDAEAFF. The CDR3 bases are TGTGCCAGCAGCGGGCTGACAGGGGGCGACGCTGAAGCTTTCTTT. The J gene is TRBJ1-1, the V gene TRBV21-1; the table's TRBD1 call for D was not verified on the DNA. TRBV21-1 is noted as a pseudogene. This CDR3 is built from 15 residues.